The sequence of this TCR beta chain was determined in a study of cytomegalovirus exposure and HLA in healthy donors. Study-wide findings and caveats: A later analysis reportedly identified an Asian-associated ancestry cluster as carrying fewer N-insertions than the approximately 670-donor mean.

Each of the donors was a healthy bone marrow donor. A word on this clone: The antigen is not known.

The germline CDR1 and CDR2 sequences are SGHAT and FQNNGV. CDR3 length: 14 residues. The J segment lost 5 bases and the V segment lost 2 bases, leaving 4 bases of the junction unmatched. PCR used 60 Vbeta primers and 13 Jbeta primers. Profiling relied on immunoSEQ multiplex PCR, and the TCRdb table lists in-frame clones only, not all of them. The sample lists roughly 110,000 clones, approximately 80% occurring once. The sequenced sample was PBMCs. This clonotype originated in a man in his sixties in good health and CMV-seronegative. The gene calls are TRBV11-2 and TRBJ2-5; 8 nucleotides agree with TRBD1. The CDR3 DNA is TGTGCCAGCAGCTTATTCAGGGGGCTGGAGACCCAGTACTTC. It yields the protein CASSLFRGLETQYF.